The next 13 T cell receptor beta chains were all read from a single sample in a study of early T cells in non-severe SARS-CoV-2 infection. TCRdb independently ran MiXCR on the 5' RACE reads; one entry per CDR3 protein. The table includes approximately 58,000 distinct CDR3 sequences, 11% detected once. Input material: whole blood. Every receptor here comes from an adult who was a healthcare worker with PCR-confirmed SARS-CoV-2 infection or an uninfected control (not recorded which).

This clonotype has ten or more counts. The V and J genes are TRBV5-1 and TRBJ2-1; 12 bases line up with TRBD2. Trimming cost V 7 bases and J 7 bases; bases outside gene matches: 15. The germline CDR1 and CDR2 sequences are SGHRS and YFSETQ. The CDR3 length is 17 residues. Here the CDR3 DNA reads TGCGCCAGCGGTCCGGGGGCTAGCGGGAGGGCCGAAAATGAGCAGTTCTTC. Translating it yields CASGPGASGRAENEQFF.

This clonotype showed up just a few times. In DNA, the CDR3 is TGTGCCAGCAGCCCCGGGGACGTACCCTCTGGGGCCAACGTCCTGACTTTC. It yields the protein CASSPGDVPSGANVLTF. The V and J genes are TRBV28 and TRBJ2-6, with D perhaps assigned TRBD1 or TRBD2 (5 bases each). V dropped 6 bases and J dropped 0 bases, with 15 bases sitting between them. CDR3 length: 17 amino acids. Germline CDR1 reads MDHEN; CDR2 reads SYDVKM.

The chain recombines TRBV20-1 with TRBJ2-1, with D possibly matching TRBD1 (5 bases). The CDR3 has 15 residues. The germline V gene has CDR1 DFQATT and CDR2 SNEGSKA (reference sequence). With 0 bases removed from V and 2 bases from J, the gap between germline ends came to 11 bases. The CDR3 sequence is CSARDGAQTYNEQFF. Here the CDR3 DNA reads TGCAGTGCTAGAGATGGGGCACAGACCTACAATGAGCAGTTCTTC.

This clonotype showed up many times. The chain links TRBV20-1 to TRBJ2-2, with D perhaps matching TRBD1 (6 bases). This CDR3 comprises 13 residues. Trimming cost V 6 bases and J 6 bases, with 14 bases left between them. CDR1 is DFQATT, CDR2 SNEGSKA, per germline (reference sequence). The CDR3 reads CSASTGLAGELFF. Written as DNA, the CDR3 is TGCAGTGCCTCCACAGGGCTCGCCGGGGAGCTGTTTTTT.

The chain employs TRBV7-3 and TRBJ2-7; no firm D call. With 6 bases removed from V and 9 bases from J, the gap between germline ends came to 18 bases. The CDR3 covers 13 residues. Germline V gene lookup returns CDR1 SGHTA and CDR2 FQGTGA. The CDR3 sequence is CASSPGRLSWQYF. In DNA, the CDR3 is TGTGCCAGCAGTCCCGGACGCCTTAGTTGGCAGTACTTC.

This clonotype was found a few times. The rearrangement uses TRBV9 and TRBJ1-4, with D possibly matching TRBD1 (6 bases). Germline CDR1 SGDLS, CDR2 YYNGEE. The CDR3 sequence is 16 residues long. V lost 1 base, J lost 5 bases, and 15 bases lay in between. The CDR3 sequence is CASSVKTGAKNEKLFF. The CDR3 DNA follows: TGTGCCAGCAGCGTAAAGACGGGGGCTAAGAATGAAAAACTGTTTTTT.

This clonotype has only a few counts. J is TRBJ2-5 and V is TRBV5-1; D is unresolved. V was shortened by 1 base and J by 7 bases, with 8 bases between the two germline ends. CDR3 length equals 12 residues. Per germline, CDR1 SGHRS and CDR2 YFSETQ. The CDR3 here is CASSLTRGTQYF. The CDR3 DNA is TGCGCCAGCAGCTTGACCCGAGGGACCCAGTACTTC.

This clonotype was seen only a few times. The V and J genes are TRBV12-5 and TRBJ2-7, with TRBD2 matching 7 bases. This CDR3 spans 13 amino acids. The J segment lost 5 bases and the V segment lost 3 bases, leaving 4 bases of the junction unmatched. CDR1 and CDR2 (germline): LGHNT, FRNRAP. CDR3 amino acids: CASGLGGGHEQYF. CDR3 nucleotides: TGTGCTAGTGGTTTAGGCGGGGGTCACGAGCAGTACTTC.

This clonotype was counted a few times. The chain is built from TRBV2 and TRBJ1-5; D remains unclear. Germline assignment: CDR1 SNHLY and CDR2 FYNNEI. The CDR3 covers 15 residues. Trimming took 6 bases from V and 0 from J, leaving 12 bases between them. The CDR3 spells CASSVDGDSNQPQHF. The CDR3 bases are TGTGCCAGCAGCGTGGACGGAGATAGCAATCAGCCCCAGCATTTT.

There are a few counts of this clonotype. The CDR3 DNA is TGCAGTGCTAACGACGGACCTAATGAAAAACTGTTTTTT. Translated, it gives CSANDGPNEKLFF. The V and J genes are TRBV20-1 and TRBJ1-4; D remains unclear. This CDR3 contains 13 residues. V was shortened by 4 bases and J by 3 bases, with 9 bases between the two germline ends. Germline CDR1 and CDR2: DFQATT and SNEGSKA (reference sequence).

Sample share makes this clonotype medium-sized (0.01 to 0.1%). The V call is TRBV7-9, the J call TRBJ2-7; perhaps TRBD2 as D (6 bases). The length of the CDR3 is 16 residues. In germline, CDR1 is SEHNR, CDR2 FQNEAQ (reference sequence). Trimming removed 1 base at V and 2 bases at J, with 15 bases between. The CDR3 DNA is TGTGCCAGCAGCTTAGAGGCTAGCGCAGTCCCCTACGAGCAGTACTTC. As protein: CASSLEASAVPYEQYF.

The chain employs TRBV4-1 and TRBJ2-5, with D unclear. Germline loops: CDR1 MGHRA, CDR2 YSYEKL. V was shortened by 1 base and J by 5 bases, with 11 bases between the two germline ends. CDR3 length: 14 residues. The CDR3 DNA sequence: TGCGCCAGCAGCCAAGCGGCGCTTTTGGAGACCCAGTACTTC. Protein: CASSQAALLETQYF.

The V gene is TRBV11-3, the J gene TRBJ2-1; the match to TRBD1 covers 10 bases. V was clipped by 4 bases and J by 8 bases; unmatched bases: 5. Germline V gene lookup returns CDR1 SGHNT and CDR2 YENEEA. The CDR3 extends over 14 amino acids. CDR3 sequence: CASSYGTGVYEQFF. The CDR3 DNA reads TGTGCCAGCAGCTACGGGACAGGGGTTTATGAGCAGTTCTTC.